This TCR beta chain was sequenced for a study of blood T cell repertoires in COVID-19. In the study overall: Specimens from acute and convalescent COVID-19 originated in the United States, Italy and Spain.

The assay was immunoSEQ multiplex PCR, and TCRdb's table has in-frame clones only and misses some. There are 170,000 or so clones in the sample; approximately 83% occur only once, and around 8.6% lies in the top ten. There are a few counts of this clone. The junction had 7 bases not matched to a gene; V was cut back by 5 bases and J by 4 bases. Germline CDR1 is MGHDK and CDR2 is SYGVNS. There are 15 residues in the CDR3. The rearrangement links TRBV25-1 to TRBJ2-3; the match to TRBD1 covers 9 bases. The origin of this receptor is a man aged 45-65 years with active or convalescent COVID-19. Sequenced sample: peripheral blood. This chain's CDR3 is CASSNTGGAADTQYF. In DNA form, the CDR3 reads TGTGCCAGCAGTAATACAGGGGGCGCAGCAGATACGCAGTATTTT.